These T cell receptor beta chains were read from a single sample in a study of CD8 T cells in ankylosing spondylitis. TCRdb called the 5' RACE reads again in MiXCR, with one record for every CDR3 protein. The sample has about 260,000 distinct CDR3 sequences, 20% seen once. Sequencing was performed on blood, either unsorted or a sorted T cell fraction (not recorded which). The origin of the receptors is a male donor with ankylosing spondylitis or in good health (not recorded which). CDR3s include the opening cysteine and the closing phenylalanine or tryptophan.

J gene,V gene,CDR3 protein
TRBJ2-3,TRBV12-3/TRBV12-4,CASSPGRGGGVDTQYF
TRBJ2-3,TRBV29-1,CSVHDRGAADTQYF
TRBJ1-2,TRBV12-3/TRBV12-4,CASSLGMGGTF
TRBJ2-3,TRBV3-1,CASSQFSGSADTQYF
TRBJ2-2,TRBV29-1,CSVYGPNTGKLFF
TRBJ2-1,TRBV29-1,CSVESRAYNEQFF
TRBJ2-3,TRBV29-1,CSVERGWDRVTDTQYF
TRBJ2-1,TRBV7-2,CASSPGSQSYNEQFF
TRBJ2-1,TRBV4-1,CASSHAGSNNEQFF
TRBJ2-1,TRBV20-1,CSARPSSEGGAFF
TRBJ1-2,TRBV9,CASNAGGRGYTF
TRBJ1-5,TRBV6-1,CASRPLLGNQPQHF
TRBJ2-3,TRBV5-1,CASRESGDTQYF